This TCR beta chain was profiled in a study of blood T cell repertoires in COVID-19. Study details: Nucleic acid was either cDNA or gDNA, and it came from T cells, B-cell-depleted T cells, or PBMCs.

Seattle enrolled patients during active infection and tracked them longitudinally. As processed by the authors: Using reference gene primer amplification, nucleated cell counts were estimated. Here immunoSEQ multiplex PCR was the method, and the copy in TCRdb shows in-frame clones only, minus some. V and J calls and clone size are as listed in that table; D and trimming were resolved from the DNA. The top ten hold around 9.6% of the sample, which has 55,000 to 75,000 clones, about 80% seen once. This CDR3 spans 16 amino acids. Germline lookup yields CDR1 SGHNT and CDR2 YYREEE (reference sequence). V was cut by 0 bases and J by 2 bases, with 14 bases left in between.

This TCR derives from a man older than 75 with COVID-19, enrolled during active disease. The genes are TRBV5-4 and TRBJ2-5; D gene unclear. The sequenced sample consisted of peripheral blood. CDR3 in DNA: TGTGCCAGCAGCTTGGCGCTAACTACCCCACAAGAGACCCAGTACTTC. It specifies CASSLALTTPQETQYF.